What follows are 15 T cell receptor beta chains derived from one specimen sequenced in a study of cytotoxic CD8 clonotypes in ibrutinib-treated CLL. Using immunoSEQ multiplex PCR, the repertoire was profiled, and TCRdb retains in-frame clones only, with some absent. This table has 130,000 to 150,000 clones, approximately 81% appearing once. The sample was PBMCs, taken after 12 months of ibrutinib treatment. The receptors derive from a human donor with chronic lymphocytic leukemia.

In this sample, this clone turned up a few times. This chain connects TRBV7-9 to TRBJ2-2; D is uncertain. The CDR3 covers 17 residues. Germline V lookup: CDR1 SEHNR, CDR2 FQNEAQ (reference sequence). Trimming removed 5 bases at V and 4 bases at J, with 20 bases between. The CDR3 protein is CASSQFPTPVVTGELFF. The CDR3 DNA sequence: TGTGCCAGCAGCCAGTTCCCGACCCCCGTTGTCACCGGGGAGCTGTTTTTT.

The V call is TRBV7-2, the J call TRBJ1-1, with unresolved D. Germline V CDR1 and CDR2: SGHTA, FQGNSA. The CDR3 contains 14 residues. The germline V and J ends were trimmed by 1 base and 2 bases, with 8 bases remaining between them. CDR3 protein: CASSLDRVNTEAFF. Written as DNA, the CDR3 is TGTGCCAGCAGCTTAGATCGGGTTAACACTGAAGCTTTCTTT.

The J gene is TRBJ1-1, the V gene TRBV2; D uncertain. V lost 10 bases to trimming and J lost 3 bases, with 9 bases between them. CDR1 is SNHLY, CDR2 FYNNEI, per germline. There are 11 residues in the CDR3. The CDR3 reads CATSYDTEAFF. The CDR3 DNA is TGTGCCACATCGTACGACACTGAAGCTTTCTTT.

In the case of this clone: Mismatch with germline at one junction end may stem from a read error. This chain connects TRBV7-7 to TRBJ2-2; a weak D match, TRBD1 (5 bases). This CDR3 region has 17 residues. Per germline, CDR1 SSHAT and CDR2 FNYEAQ (reference sequence). The CDR3 reads CASSLGDRARNTGELFF. The CDR3 bases are TGTGCTAGCAGCTTAGGGGATAGGGCACGGAACACCGGGGAGCTGTTTTTT.

The gene calls are TRBV11-3 and TRBJ2-7; weak D call: TRBD1 (6 bases). The CDR3 is 14 residues long. CDR1 is SGHNT and CDR2 is YENEEA in the germline V gene. V shed 4 bases and J shed 5 bases, with 15 bases lying between them. For the CDR3, the DNA is TGTGCCAGCAGCTCCGGAATACAGGGTGACGAGCAGTACTTC. It yields the protein CASSSGIQGDEQYF.

V gene TRBV7-2 combines with J gene TRBJ1-5; unclear D gene. The V and J ends lost 2 bases and 5 bases respectively, with 7 bases between them. The CDR3 has 13 amino acids. CDR1 and CDR2 (germline): SGHTA, FQGNSA. CDR3: CASSLQEDQPQHF. The CDR3 region has the DNA TGTGCCAGCAGCTTACAGGAAGATCAGCCCCAGCATTTT.

This clone was counted a few times. The rearrangement links TRBV30 to TRBJ2-7; TRBD1 aligns across 8 bases. The CDR3 extends over 16 amino acids. The J segment lost 3 bases and the V segment lost 1 base, leaving 11 bases of the junction unmatched. CDR1 is GTSNPN, CDR2 SVGIG, per germline (reference sequence). The CDR3 nucleotides read TGTGCCTGGAGTGCCCCCAGGACAGGGAAAGACTACGAGCAGTACTTC. The encoded protein is CAWSAPRTGKDYEQYF.

The V and J genes are TRBV5-1 and TRBJ2-1, with D maybe TRBD2 (6 bases). Germline-derived CDR1 and CDR2 are SGHRS and YFSETQ. V shed 4 bases and J shed 4 bases, with 12 bases lying between them. The CDR3 runs to 14 residues. The CDR3 here is CASSMGAGYNEQFF. CDR3 in DNA: TGCGCCAGCAGCATGGGAGCGGGTTACAATGAGCAGTTCTTC.

The sample holds a few counts of this clone. V gene TRBV5-1 combines with J gene TRBJ1-4; TRBD1 matches at 7 bases. Germline V CDR1 and CDR2: SGHRS, YFSETQ. The CDR3 extends over 14 amino acids. J was trimmed by 5 bases and V by 6 bases; bases with no gene match: 7. CDR3 DNA sequence: TGCGCCAGCACGATCGGGACAGAAAATGAAAAACTGTTTTTT. This sequence encodes CASTIGTENEKLFF.

V gene TRBV27 combines with J gene TRBJ1-1; D not certain. The V and J ends lost 0 bases and 6 bases respectively, with 11 bases between them. The CDR3 runs 14 residues. Germline CDR1 is MNHEY and CDR2 is SMNVEV (reference sequence). Here the CDR3 reads CASSLSLEKAEAFF. Here the CDR3 DNA reads TGTGCCAGCAGTTTATCCCTCGAGAAGGCTGAAGCTTTCTTT.

This chain uses TRBV2 with TRBJ1-1; TRBD1 might be the D (6 bases). The CDR3 is 15 amino acids. Deletions cut 5 bases from V and 2 bases from J, with 15 bases between. Germline CDR1 reads SNHLY; CDR2 reads FYNNEI. CDR3 loop: CASSSRTVLNTEAFF. CDR3 sequence (DNA): TGTGCCAGCAGTAGCCGGACAGTGCTAAACACTGAAGCTTTCTTT.

This clone was counted a few times. The chain combines TRBV5-1 with TRBJ2-7; 7 positions agree with TRBD1. The V gene end was trimmed by 0 bases and the J gene end by 2 bases; junction bases not matched to a gene: 5. The CDR3 loop spans 15 amino acids. The germline V gene encodes CDR1 SGHRS and CDR2 YFSETQ. CDR3 sequence (DNA): TGCGCCAGCAGCTTGGGTGGACAGGAGCCCTACGAGCAGTACTTC. As protein: CASSLGGQEPYEQYF.

Only one count was recorded for this clone. For the CDR3, the DNA is TGTGCCAGCAGTAATACCGGGACACGGCAGTTCTTC. The encoded protein is CASSNTGTRQFF. The rearrangement links TRBV6-4 to TRBJ2-1; D is possibly TRBD1 (6 bases). The ends were cut back, 5 bases at V and 12 bases at J, with 14 bases in the middle. The CDR3 is made up of 12 amino acids. Per germline, CDR1 MRHNA and CDR2 SNTAGT.

The gene calls are TRBV25-1 and TRBJ2-1; 9 bases line up with TRBD2. Per germline, CDR1 MGHDK and CDR2 SYGVNS. The CDR3 runs 15 residues. The V and J ends lost 7 bases and 1 base, in that order; junction bases with no gene match: 5. This chain's CDR3 is CASNPSGDSYNEQFF. The CDR3 nucleotides are TGTGCCAGCAATCCTAGCGGGGATTCCTACAATGAGCAGTTCTTC.

This chain links TRBV6-5 with TRBJ2-7, with a weak D call TRBD2 (5 bases). This CDR3 comprises 14 residues. From germline, CDR1 is MNHEY and CDR2 SVGAGI. Deletions cut 7 bases from V and 3 bases from J, with 16 bases between. The CDR3 protein is CASISLTGIYEQYF. CDR3 in DNA: TGTGCCAGCATTTCGCTGACGGGGATCTACGAGCAGTACTTC.